Included here is one TCR beta chain sequence, with context. Trimming at V came to 7 bases and at J to 5 bases, leaving 13 bases not matched to a gene. Germline V gene lookup returns CDR1 MNHEY and CDR2 SMNVEV (reference sequence). The CDR3 runs to 15 residues. The data originate from a study of CD4 and CD8 cells across lung adenocarcinoma regions. Samples came from patients with localized non-small cell lung adenocarcinoma. Each CDR3 protein gets one entry after TCRdb re-called the PCR reads with MiXCR. The sample consists of some 3,900 distinct CDR3 sequences, 52% of them appearing once. This TCR was sampled from a female donor with lung adenocarcinoma. The CD4 and CD8 labels of this study may be unreliable. The source material was CD4+ T cells from the center of a lung tumor. The gene calls are TRBV27 and TRBJ1-1; 7 bases map to TRBD1. The CDR3 DNA is TGTGCCAGCAATGCTCTTCTAGGGGGCGCGACTGAAGCTTTCTTT. This translates into CASNALLGGATEAFF.